This TCR beta chain was captured in a study of response to subunit inactivated influenza vaccine. The study, taken as a whole, reports: Seasonal influenza vaccination, on each occasion, was suggested by the authors to recruit few new T cells.

The CDR3 extends over 14 amino acids. Germline trimming cut 5 bases from V and 1 base from J; bases unmatched to any gene: 4. Germline V gene data show CDR1 as SGHTA and CDR2 as FQGNSA. Many counts were recorded for this clonotype. The antigen remains unidentified. MiXCR was run by TCRdb on the RT-PCR reads, yielding one entry per CDR3 protein. The top ten hold roughly 10% of the sample, which has over 650,000 distinct CDR3 sequences, less than 20% seen once. The sequence was obtained from a man between 50 and 59 years old who received an inactivated influenza vaccine. The V call is TRBV7-2, the J call TRBJ2-5; TRBD1 aligns across 7 bases. This specimen consisted of PBMCs from blood, obtained 5 to 6 days after vaccination. DNA of the CDR3: TGTGCCAGCAGCGTCGGGACAGCCCAAGAGACCCAGTACTTC. This sequence encodes CASSVGTAQETQYF.